This T cell receptor (beta chain) was observed in a study of blood T cell repertoires in COVID-19 (TCRdb year 2020). For context, the study as a whole: Collaborator samples came from the United States, Italy and Spain and covered acute and convalescent phases of COVID-19. Nearly every sample came with metadata listing a de-identified subject ID, COVID-19 status, age in years and sex. A freely available public database, intended as a resource for researchers studying the immune response to SARS-CoV-2, is where the repertoires were released. The prospective study material was composed of cDNA or gDNA derived from T cells, B-cell-depleted T cells, or PBMCs. Samples were obtained from the ongoing ImmuneRACE study (first 160 participants) and from 1,200 or so subjects provided by 6 global collaborators. Where available, HLA class I and class II types were taken from metadata supplied by the sample provider and were not determined by assay-based typing. Subjects who had been exposed to COVID-19, were actively infected with it, or had recovered from it provided the deeply sampled blood TCRbeta repertoires that made up the dataset. The study at large found these results: How much clinical and demographic metadata was included differed by source and by participant, and the metadata was provided uncurated.

Collaborating institutions collected whole blood in K2EDTA tubes following their own protocols. For TCRbeta analysis, collaborator samples were shipped as frozen whole blood, as isolated PBMCs, or as DNA extracted from either sample type. Note on this clone: The antigen this receptor binds is unknown. Per-nucleotide qualities are absent, and no much larger clonotype sits a single base away.

TCRbeta CDR3 regions were amplified from genomic DNA using the immunoSEQ Assay, a bias-controlled multiplex PCR. Processing in the source paper ran as follows. The number of nucleated cells in each sample was estimated from the amplification of reference gene primers within the assay. Sequence reads were collapsed and filtered to measure the absolute abundance of every unique TCRbeta CDR3 rearrangement. For each sample, productive Simpson clonality was calculated as the square root of Simpson's diversity index over productive rearrangements. Not all clones reach the TCRdb copy of this immuneACCESS table, which keeps in-frame sequences only. Checked studies attribute under half of the gap to unresolved V genes and leave the rest unexplained. The DNA gave D and trimming, while V, J and clone size come from that table. This sample is represented by under 300,000 clones; around 83% of them were singletons. Approximately 3.5% of the sample comes from the top ten.

This clonotype originated in a woman aged 18-29 years with acute or convalescent COVID-19. The sample consisted of peripheral blood.

The nucleotide sequence reads TGCAGTGCTAGTCAGGGTTTAGGCACTGAAGCTTTCTTT. Translated, this gives CSASQGLGTEAFF. This chain is built from TRBV20-1 and TRBJ1-1; TRBD1 is a possible D gene, resting on 5 matching bases. V is reduced by 3 bases and J by 4 bases, leaving a spacing of 12 bases between them. The germline V gene (reference sequence) gives CDR1 as DFQATT and CDR2 as SNEGSKA. The CDR3 numbers 13 residues from cysteine through phenylalanine. Kept here is only the CDR3 DNA, which spans 39 bases and is read in frame from base 1.